What follows are 17 T cell receptor beta chains derived from one specimen sequenced in a study of blood T cells in healthy people across ages (dated by TCRdb to between 2015 and 2017). Preparation of the library involved 5' RACE. Sequencing used an Illumina HiSeq 2500. The second PCR ran for roughly 7 to 12 cycles and used a J-beta primer mix along with a sample-barcoded 5' primer. TCRdb reanalyzed the raw reads on its own, using fastp at Q25 for trimming and MiXCR for clone calling, and kept in-frame beta chains. One record per CDR3 amino acid sequence lists the most common genes and DNA. Recorded for this sample are about 1.8 million distinct CDR3 sequences; roughly 49% of them occurred a single time. The ten top clones hold approximately 2% of the sample. Sample: blood. Receptors originate from a middle-aged woman in good health.

The CDR3: CASSYTGTSNYGYTF. CDR3 sequence (DNA): TGTGCCAGCAGTTATACCGGGACATCTAACTATGGCTACACCTTC. The J gene is TRBJ1-2, the V gene TRBV7-2; a weak D match, TRBD1 (6 bases). From germline, CDR1 is SGHTA and CDR2 FQGNSA. The CDR3 sequence is 15 residues long. Trimming took off 6 bases at V and 0 bases at J, with 14 bases between the two ends. Together with reference TRBV7-2 and TRBJ1-2, the CDR3 gives the full variable domain: GAGVSQSPSNKVTEKGKDVELRCDPISGHTALYWYRQSLGQGLEFLIYFQGNSAPDKSGLPSDRFSAERTGGSVSTLTIQRTQQEDSAVYLCASSYTGTSNYGYTFGSGTRLTVV.

This sequence joins TRBV5-1 and TRBJ2-5; 9 bases are shared with TRBD1. The germline CDR1 and CDR2 sequences are SGHRS and YFSETQ. The CDR3 has 16 amino acids. Trimming at V came to 5 bases and at J to 5 bases, leaving 13 bases not matched to a gene. The CDR3 DNA reads as TGCGCCAGCAGGCACCCGGGACAGGGTTTAGCGGAGACCCAGTACTTC. Translating it yields CASRHPGQGLAETQYF.

Concerning this clonotype itself: At one of its ends the junction is not consistent with the germline gene, which may arise from a read error. V usage is TRBV7-2 and J usage is TRBJ1-1; 7 nucleotides agree with TRBD1. There are 12 residues in the CDR3. Per the germline V gene, CDR1 is SGHTA and CDR2 is FQGNSA. The CDR3 loop reads CACSLGGTETFF. In nucleotides, the CDR3 is TGTGCCTGCAGCTTAGGGGGGACAGAAACTTTCTTT.

This chain links TRBV12-3 or TRBV12-4 with TRBJ2-5; 11 bases fit TRBD2. The CDR3 loop spans 19 amino acids. Germline trimming cut 0 bases from V and 0 bases from J; bases unmatched to any gene: 9. CDR3: CASSLARTSGGTDQETQYF. The DNA for the CDR3 is TGTGCCAGCAGTTTAGCGCGCACTAGCGGGGGTACCGACCAAGAGACCCAGTACTTC.

The CDR3 coding sequence is TGCAGCGTTCAGAGAGGGATTAATCAGCCCCAGCATTTT. Protein product: CSVQRGINQPQHF. The rearrangement joins TRBV29-1 to TRBJ1-5; D gene uncertain. Germline CDR1 reads SQVTM; CDR2 reads ANQGSEA. The length of the CDR3 is 13 residues. Trimming took off 5 bases at V and 4 bases at J, with 12 bases between the two ends.

The chain employs TRBV27 and TRBJ2-4; D might be TRBD2 (6 bases). The J call may not be correct, given that the DNA end is closer to TRBJ2-7. Germline V gives CDR1 MNHEY, CDR2 SMNVEV (reference sequence). CDR3 length: 15 residues. The CDR3 sequence: CASYPTGTGRYEQYF. The DNA of the CDR3 is TGTGCCAGCTATCCAACCGGGACGGGGAGGTACGAGCAGTACTTC.

CDR3: CASSYPWFGGSETSGANVLTF. CDR3 nucleotides: TGTGCCAGCAGTTACCCTTGGTTTGGTGGCTCAGAGACCTCTGGGGCCAACGTCCTGACTTTC. The chain has TRBV6-2 or TRBV6-3 and TRBJ2-6, with D unclear. CDR1 MNHEY and CDR2 SVGEGT come from the germline V gene. Trimming removed 2 bases from V and 0 bases from J, with 23 bases in between. This CDR3 is 21 amino acids long.

In the case of this clonotype: This may come from a read error, since a much larger clone is one base off. The J gene is TRBJ2-1, the V gene TRBV10-3; D is undetermined. This CDR3 contains 15 residues. CDR1 and CDR2 (germline): ENHRY, SYGVKD. In nucleotides, the CDR3 is TGTGCCATCAGTGACGCCTCGAGCTCCTGCAATGAGCAGTTCTTC. Translation: CAISDASSSCNEQFF.

The V and J genes are TRBV4-3 and TRBJ2-6; perhaps TRBD1 as D (6 bases). This CDR3 region has 18 residues. Trimming pared 5 bases from V and 0 bases from J, leaving 17 bases between. Germline-derived CDR1 and CDR2 are LGHNA and YSLEER. CDR3 sequence: CASSLDRLPLSGANVLTF. The CDR3 nucleotides read TGCGCCAGCAGCTTGGACAGACTCCCACTCTCTGGGGCCAACGTCCTGACTTTC.

This sequence joins TRBV7-2 and TRBJ2-7, with D perhaps TRBD1 (5 bases). With 2 bases removed from V and 4 bases from J, the gap between germline ends came to 15 bases. The germline V gene encodes CDR1 SGHTA and CDR2 FQGNSA. The CDR3 contains 15 residues. CDR3 nucleotide sequence: TGTGCCAGCAGCTTAATGGTGGGGCAACCTTACGAGCAGTACTTC. It specifies CASSLMVGQPYEQYF.

This chain connects TRBV27 to TRBJ1-2, with D possibly matching TRBD1 (6 bases). The CDR3 has 14 amino acids. V dropped 7 bases and J dropped 1 base, with 13 bases sitting between them. Germline V CDR1 and CDR2: MNHEY, SMNVEV (reference sequence). CDR3 DNA sequence: TGTGCCAGCACTCGACAGGCCCTTAACTATGGCTACACCTTC. Translated: CASTRQALNYGYTF.

V and J are TRBV4-1 and TRBJ2-3; D is uncertain. This CDR3 is 14 amino acids long. Germline V gene data show CDR1 as MGHRA and CDR2 as YSYEKL. V shed 10 bases and J shed 2 bases, with 16 bases lying between them. The CDR3 coding sequence is TGCGCCACCCTTCGGGCTATATCCACAGATACGCAGTATTTT. It translates to CATLRAISTDTQYF.

With respect to this clonotype: At one of its ends the junction is not consistent with the germline gene, which may arise from a read error. The chain links TRBV12-3 or TRBV12-4 to TRBJ2-1; 12 positions agree with TRBD2. CDR3 length equals 19 residues. The CDR3 coding sequence is TGTGCCAGCTGTTTCGGGTGGTCTAGCGGGGGGGCCGGCCACAATGAGCAGTTCTTC. Its translation is CASCFGWSSGGAGHNEQFF.

The genes are TRBV15 and TRBJ1-4; D might be TRBD1 (5 bases). Trimming took off 5 bases at V and 5 bases at J, with 15 bases between the two ends. CDR1 and CDR2 from the germline V gene are LNHNV and YYDKDF (reference sequence). This CDR3 contains 15 residues. The CDR3 is CATSARGTGNEKLFF. The CDR3 DNA sequence: TGTGCCACCAGCGCACGGGGGACGGGGAATGAAAAACTGTTTTTT. Together with reference TRBV15 and TRBJ1-4, the CDR3 gives the full variable domain: DAMVIQNPRYQVTQFGKPVTLSCSQTLNHNVMYWYQQKSSQAPKLLFHYYDKDFNNEADTPDNFQSRRPNTSFCFLDIRSPGLGDTAMYLCATSARGTGNEKLFFGSGTQLSVL.

V usage is TRBV28 and J usage is TRBJ2-4; D possibly corresponds to TRBD1 (6 bases). The CDR3 has 17 residues. The germline CDR1 and CDR2 sequences are MDHEN and SYDVKM. V lost 6 bases and J 0 bases, leaving 18 bases between the germline ends. Here the CDR3 DNA reads TGTGCCAGCAGCCCTCAGGGGTTGGTGCTAGCCAAAAACATTCAGTACTTC. Translated: CASSPQGLVLAKNIQYF.

This clonotype was seen a handful of times. The CDR3 sequence: CASSPTTGRPGADEQYF. CDR3 in DNA: TGCGCCAGCAGCCCAACGACAGGGAGACCAGGTGCGGACGAGCAGTACTTC. The V call is TRBV5-1, the J call TRBJ2-7, with TRBD1 matching over 7 bases. Losses at the gene ends were 4 bases for V and 5 bases for J; bases not matched to a gene: 18. Germline V CDR1 and CDR2: SGHRS, YFSETQ. The CDR3 is 17 amino acids.

This clonotype has only a few counts. The chain links TRBV4-2 to TRBJ1-1, with D perhaps matching TRBD1 (6 bases). There are 16 residues in the CDR3. Germline V gene sequence: CDR1 LGHNA, CDR2 YNFKEQ. V was cut by 1 base and J by 8 bases, with 20 bases left in between. The CDR3 sequence: CASSQGNQGQTLEAFF. The CDR3 nucleotides are TGTGCCAGCAGCCAAGGTAATCAGGGGCAGACACTCGAAGCTTTCTTT.